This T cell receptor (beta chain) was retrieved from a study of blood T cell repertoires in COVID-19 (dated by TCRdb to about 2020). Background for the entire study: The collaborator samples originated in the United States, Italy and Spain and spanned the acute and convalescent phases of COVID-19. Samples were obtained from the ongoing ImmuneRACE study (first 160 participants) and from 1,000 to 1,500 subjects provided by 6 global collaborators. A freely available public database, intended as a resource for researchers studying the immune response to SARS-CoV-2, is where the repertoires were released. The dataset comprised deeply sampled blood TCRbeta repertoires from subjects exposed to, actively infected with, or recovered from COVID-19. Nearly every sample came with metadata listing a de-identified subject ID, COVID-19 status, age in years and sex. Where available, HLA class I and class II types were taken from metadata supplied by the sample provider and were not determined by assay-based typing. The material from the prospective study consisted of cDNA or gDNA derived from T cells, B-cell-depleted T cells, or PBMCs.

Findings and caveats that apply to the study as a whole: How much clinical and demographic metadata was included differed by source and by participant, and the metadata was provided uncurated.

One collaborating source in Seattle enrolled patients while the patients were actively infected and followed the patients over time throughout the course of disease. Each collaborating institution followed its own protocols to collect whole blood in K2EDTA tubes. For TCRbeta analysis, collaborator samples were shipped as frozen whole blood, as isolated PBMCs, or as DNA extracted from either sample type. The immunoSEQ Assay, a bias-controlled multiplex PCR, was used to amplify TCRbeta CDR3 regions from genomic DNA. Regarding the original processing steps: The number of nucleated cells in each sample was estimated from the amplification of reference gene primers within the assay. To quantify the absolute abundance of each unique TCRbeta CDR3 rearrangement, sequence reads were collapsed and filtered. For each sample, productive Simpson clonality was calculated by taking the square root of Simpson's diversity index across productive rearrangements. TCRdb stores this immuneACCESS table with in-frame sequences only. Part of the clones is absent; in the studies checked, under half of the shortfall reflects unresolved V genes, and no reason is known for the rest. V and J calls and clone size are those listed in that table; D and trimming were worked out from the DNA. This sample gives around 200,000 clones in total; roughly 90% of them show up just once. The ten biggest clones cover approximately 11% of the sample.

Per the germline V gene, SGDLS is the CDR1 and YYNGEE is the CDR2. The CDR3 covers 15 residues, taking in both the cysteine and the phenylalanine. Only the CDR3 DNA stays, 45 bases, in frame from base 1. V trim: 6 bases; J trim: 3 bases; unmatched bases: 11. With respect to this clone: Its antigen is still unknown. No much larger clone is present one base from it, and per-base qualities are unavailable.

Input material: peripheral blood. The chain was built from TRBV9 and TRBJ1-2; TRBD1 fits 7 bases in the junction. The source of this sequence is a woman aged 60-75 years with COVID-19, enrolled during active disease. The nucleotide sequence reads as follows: TGTGCCAGCAACCTGGACGGGACAGCCCACTATGGCTACACCTTC. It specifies CASNLDGTAHYGYTF.